This T cell receptor beta chain was sequenced for a study of Ad26.COV2.S vaccination and SARS-CoV-2 variants. Regarding the study as a whole: Reportedly, after vaccination the spike-specific CD8+ and CD4+ T cell responses displayed substantial breadth.

Assay: immunoSEQ multiplex PCR; the TCRdb copy retains only in-frame clones and omits some. The profile shows 300,000 to 350,000 clones, 70% to 90% of them singletons. Sample treatment: roughly 19 received Ad26.COV2.S at low or high dose, single or two shots; a few received placebo; per-sample allocation not given. After the first vaccine or placebo injection, samples were drawn on day 63. The administered vaccine (an Ad26 vector) expressed Wuhan-strain SARS-CoV-2 spike. On this clone itself: Its target is unknown.

Trimming removed 4 bases from V and 3 bases from J, with 6 bases in between. The CDR3 has 11 amino acids. CDR1 is DFQATT, CDR2 SNEGSKA, per germline (reference sequence). V usage is TRBV20-1 and J usage is TRBJ1-2, with D unresolved. The origin of this receptor is a person aged 18-65 years who received the Ad26.COV2.S COVID-19 vaccine or a placebo. The sequencing used peripheral blood, collected in a trial of Ad26.COV2.S vaccine versus placebo. Here the CDR3 reads CSAIEHYGYTF. DNA for the CDR3: TGCAGTGCTATAGAGCACTATGGCTACACCTTC.